This T cell receptor beta chain appears in the sequencing data of a study of Graves' ophthalmopathy and Graves' hyperthyroidism. Overall study context: The study drew peripheral blood at initial diagnosis, before any treatment.

Patients with other autoimmune diseases, uncontrolled infections, pregnancy or lactation were excluded. Thyroid ultrasound, orbital computed tomography, TRAb, serum thyroxine and clinical symptoms formed the basis of diagnosis. There are many counts of this clonotype. CDR3 size: 12 residues. Germline CDR1 reads MDHEN; CDR2 reads SYDVKM. V lost 6 bases and J lost 5, with 10 bases in between. Amplifying from RNA transcripts, the study obtained TCR beta CDR3 regions. Investigators did first-round RT-PCR with HTBI primers, then second-round multiplex PCR. One entry per CDR3 protein, called by TCRdb with MiXCR from the multiplex PCR reads. The table has about 370,000 distinct CDR3 sequences, about 18% seen once.

The genes are TRBV28 and TRBJ2-5, with unresolved D. Sequenced input: peripheral blood. This sequence was found in an adult woman with stable Graves' hyperthyroidism. The DNA of the CDR3 is TGTGCCAGCAGACATGTCACGGAGACCCAGTACTTC. Amino acids: CASRHVTETQYF. Based on the CDR3 plus reference TRBV28 and TRBJ2-5, the full variable domain is DVKVTQSSRYLVKRTGEKVFLECVQDMDHENMFWYRQDPGLGLRLIYFSYDVKMKEKGDIPEGYSVSREKKERFSLILESASTNQTSMYLCASRHVTETQYFGPGTRLLVL.